This record covers a single T cell receptor (beta chain). V gave up 4 bases and J gave up 7 bases, with 15 bases separating them. Germline assignment: CDR1 SGDLS and CDR2 YYNGEE. The CDR3 length is 14 residues. Together with a sample-barcoded 5' primer, a J-beta primer mix was included in a second PCR lasting roughly 6 to 12 cycles. MiXCR was run by TCRdb on the 5' RACE reads, yielding one entry per CDR3 protein. The data hold hundreds of thousands of distinct CDR3 sequences, with 49% observed a single time. This sample is drawn from a study of blood T cells in healthy people across ages. The TCR was taken from a woman in her sixties or seventies in good health. The chain recombines TRBV9 with TRBJ1-3; D is unresolved. The specimen sequenced was blood. CDR3 coding DNA: TGTGCCAGCAGCTTAACCGGGGAGCGGAACACCATATATTTT. Its protein product is CASSLTGERNTIYF.